A selection of T cell receptor beta chains follows, all from one sample in a study of memory CD4+ T cells and cytomegalovirus serostatus. TCRdb's copy holds only in-frame clones and misses some; the assay was immunoSEQ multiplex PCR. Among some 73,000 clones listed, roughly three quarters were seen once. Sequencing was done on a sample of memory CD4+ T cells from blood. Receptor source: an adult in good health and CMV-seropositive. Both conserved end residues are part of each CDR3. Fields, in order: CDR3 length, D gene, J gene, clone size, V gene, CDR3 protein, CDR3 DNA. A D gene is named only where the DNA matches it firmly. Where a row states a size, it is once, few, many or the class of an expanded clone; other rows omit it.

>17|TRBD1|TRBJ1-2|NA|TRBV14
CASSRDQTGQLFYGYTF
TGTGCCAGCAGTCGCGACCAGACGGGACAGCTTTTCTATGGCTACACCTTC
>14|TRBD1|TRBJ1-2|NA|TRBV6-6
CAILGTGESGGYTF
TGTGCCATCCTCGGGACAGGGGAAAGTGGCGGCTACACCTTC
>16|NA|TRBJ1-2|NA|TRBV29-1
CSVEGVLSYSSYGYTF
TGCAGCGTTGAAGGGGTATTATCGTACAGTAGCTATGGCTACACCTTC
>14|NA|TRBJ1-2|few|TRBV11-3
CASSLAVGMDGYTF
TGTGCCAGCAGCTTAGCGGTGGGGATGGATGGCTACACCTTC
>12|NA|TRBJ2-2|NA|TRBV11-3
CASSLNTGELFF
TGTGCCAGCAGCCTGAACACCGGGGAGCTGTTTTTT
>15|NA|TRBJ1-3|NA|TRBV6-6
CASSFQGLSGNTIYF
TGTGCCAGCAGTTTCCAGGGTCTTTCTGGAAACACCATATATTTT
>14|NA|TRBJ1-5|few|TRBV6-1
CATETAGLNQPQHF
TGTGCCACCGAGACCGCCGGGCTCAATCAGCCCCAGCATTTT
>16|TRBD2|TRBJ2-5|once|TRBV28
CASSFSGTSGGETQYF
TGTGCCAGCAGTTTTTCGGGGACTAGCGGGGGGGAGACCCAGTACTTC
>13|NA|TRBJ1-5|NA|TRBV7-9
CASSSGGSSPQHF
TGTGCCAGCAGCTCGGGAGGATCGTCGCCCCAGCATTTT
>15|TRBD1|TRBJ2-3|NA|TRBV18
CASSPDRFSTDTQYF
TGTGCCAGCTCACCGGACAGGTTTAGCACAGATACGCAGTATTTT
>15|NA|TRBJ2-3|NA|TRBV5-1
CASSGGSLSTDTQYF
TGCGCCAGCAGCGGAGGGAGTCTCTCCACAGATACGCAGTATTTT
>14|NA|TRBJ2-2|NA|TRBV2
CASSDFDDTGELFF
TGTGCCAGCAGTGATTTCGACGACACCGGGGAGCTGTTTTTT
>14|NA|TRBJ2-5|NA|TRBV7-9
CASSRGLLLETQYF
TGTGCCAGCAGCCGCGGACTCCTCTTGGAGACCCAGTACTTC
>14|NA|TRBJ2-2|NA|TRBV11-3
CASSLGDNTGELFF
TGTGCCAGCAGCTTAGGGGATAACACCGGGGAGCTGTTTTTT
>14|NA|TRBJ2-7|NA|TRBV7-9
CASSSRRGQYEQYF
TGTGCCAGCAGCTCCCGGAGGGGGCAATACGAGCAGTACTTC
>14|TRBD1|TRBJ1-5|NA|TRBV29-1
CSVAGQGGNQPQHF
TGCAGCGTCGCGGGACAGGGAGGCAATCAGCCCCAGCATTTT
>14|NA|TRBJ1-1|NA|TRBV5-6
CASKDGQRNTEAFF
TGTGCCAGCAAGGACGGGCAGAGAAACACTGAAGCTTTCTTT
>14|NA|TRBJ1-5|NA|TRBV27
CASSGKGSNQPQHF
TGTGCCAGCAGTGGGAAGGGGAGCAATCAGCCCCAGCATTTT
>14|NA|TRBJ2-2|NA|TRBV10-3
CATKELANTGELFF
TGTGCCACCAAGGAGCTGGCGAACACCGGGGAGCTGTTTTTT
>14|NA|TRBJ2-6|NA|TRBV5-1
CASSLNAGANVLTF
TGCGCCAGCAGCTTGAATGCTGGGGCCAACGTCCTGACTTTC
>13|NA|TRBJ2-7|NA|TRBV30
CAWRETGLGEQYF
TGTGCCTGGAGGGAAACAGGGTTGGGCGAGCAGTACTTC
>13|NA|TRBJ1-2|NA|TRBV28
CASQTAGYYGYTF
TGTGCCAGCCAGACAGCGGGTTATTATGGCTACACCTTC
>14|TRBD2|TRBJ2-3|once|TRBV19
CACRLAGETDTQYF
TGTGCCTGCCGACTAGCGGGGGAGACAGATACGCAGTATTTT
>14|TRBD1|TRBJ2-7|NA|TRBV6-6
CASSYPTGGDEQYF
TGTGCCAGCAGTTACCCGACAGGGGGGGACGAGCAGTACTTC
>12|NA|TRBJ1-1|NA|TRBV11-2
CASSPPRREAFF
TGTGCCAGCAGCCCTCCGAGGAGGGAAGCTTTCTTT
>14|TRBD1|TRBJ2-5|NA|TRBV25-1
CASRGQGDQETQYF
TGTGCCAGCAGGGGACAGGGCGACCAAGAGACCCAGTACTTC
>14|NA|TRBJ2-2|NA|TRBV19
CASHNREYTGELFF
TGTGCCAGCCATAACAGGGAGTATACCGGGGAGCTGTTTTTT
>12|NA|TRBJ2-7|NA|TRBV2
CASCFETNEQYF
TGTGCCAGCTGCTTCGAGACCAACGAGCAGTACTTC
>14|NA|TRBJ1-3|NA|TRBV5-6
CASSLMGYGNTIYF
TGTGCCAGCAGCTTGATGGGCTATGGAAACACCATATATTTT
>15|TRBD1|TRBJ2-1|NA|TRBV27
CASSRDRGPYNEQFF
TGTGCCAGCAGTCGGGACAGGGGGCCTTACAATGAGCAGTTCTTC
>11|NA|TRBJ2-2|NA|TRBV30
CACANTGELFF
TGTGCCTGCGCGAACACCGGGGAGCTGTTTTTT
>15|TRBD2|TRBJ2-7|NA|TRBV5-1
CASSWTAGGVYEQYF
TGCGCCAGCAGCTGGACGGCGGGAGGGGTCTACGAGCAGTACTTC
>15|NA|TRBJ1-1|NA|TRBV19
CASSIGTAFHTEAFF
TGTGCCAGTAGTATAGGGACTGCGTTTCACACTGAAGCTTTCTTT
>12|NA|TRBJ2-3|NA|TRBV2
CASSVTGNTQYF
TGTGCCAGCAGCGTAACAGGGAATACGCAGTATTTT
>13|NA|TRBJ1-2|few|TRBV15
CATSRDRGYGYTF
TGTGCCACCAGCAGAGATCGAGGGTATGGCTACACCTTC
>19|TRBD1|TRBJ2-1|NA|TRBV7-9
CASSATHIQGGARYNEQFF
TGTGCCAGCAGCGCCACGCACATACAGGGGGGCGCTCGCTACAATGAGCAGTTCTTC
>14|TRBD2|TRBJ2-3|once|TRBV11-3
CASSPGGTTDTQYF
TGTGCCAGCAGCCCGGGGGGTACCACAGATACGCAGTATTTT
>17|NA|TRBJ2-5|NA|TRBV7-8
CASSLNSVREPPKPQYF
TGTGCCAGCAGCTTAAATTCGGTGAGGGAGCCTCCGAAGCCCCAGTACTTC
>14|NA|TRBJ2-2|NA|TRBV6-1
CAGRYQGKDGELFF
TGTGCCGGACGGTACCAGGGGAAGGACGGGGAGCTGTTTTTT
>13|NA|TRBJ1-3|NA|TRBV7-9
CASSSTFGVIIYF
TGTGCCAGCAGCTCCACATTTGGGGTAATCATATATTTT
>14|TRBD1|TRBJ1-1|NA|TRBV2
CASSLSPGTGAAFF
TGTGCCAGCAGCCTTAGCCCCGGGACAGGGGCGGCTTTCTTT
>12|TRBD1|TRBJ2-7|once|TRBV19
CASMTGLNEQYF
TGTGCCAGTATGACAGGGCTAAACGAGCAGTACTTC
>14|NA|TRBJ2-7|NA|TRBV7-2
CASSLGSGAGEQYF
TGTGCCAGCAGCCTAGGTTCGGGGGCGGGTGAGCAGTACTTC
>13|TRBD1|TRBJ1-1|NA|TRBV19
CASRAGGPTEAFF
TGTGCCAGTAGGGCAGGGGGTCCTACGGAAGCTTTCTTT
>15|NA|TRBJ1-4|few|TRBV2
CASSGESATNEKLFF
TGTGCCAGCAGCGGGGAGAGCGCAACTAATGAAAAACTGTTTTTT
>14|NA|TRBJ1-2|NA|TRBV4-3
CASSQENKNYGYTF
TGCGCCAGCAGCCAGGAGAACAAGAACTATGGCTACACCTTC
>14|NA|TRBJ1-6|NA|TRBV6-6
CASNDLGGNSPLHF
TGTGCCAGCAACGACTTGGGAGGTAATTCACCCCTCCACTTT
>15|TRBD1|TRBJ2-1|NA|TRBV9
CASSPRQGLGNEQFF
TGTGCCAGCAGCCCCCGACAGGGGTTGGGCAATGAGCAGTTCTTC
>13|NA|TRBJ1-4|few|TRBV2
CASSEEWEEKLFF
TGTGCCAGCAGTGAAGAATGGGAAGAAAAACTGTTTTTT
>13|NA|TRBJ1-4|NA|TRBV7-8
CASSQNSWEKLFF
TGTGCCAGCAGCCAGAACTCGTGGGAAAAACTGTTTTTT
>14|NA|TRBJ2-5|NA|TRBV5-1
CASSSTDGQETQYF
TGCGCCAGCAGCTCAACCGACGGCCAAGAGACCCAGTACTTC